The present TCR beta chain was sequenced within a study of blood T cell repertoires in COVID-19. The overall study: Both acute and convalescent COVID-19 samples were obtained from the United States, Italy and Spain.

V was clipped by 0 bases and J by 3 bases; unmatched bases: 0. The CDR3 loop spans 14 amino acids. The germline V gene has CDR1 SGHTA and CDR2 FQGTGA. This clone showed up just once. Profiled with immunoSEQ multiplex PCR; TCRdb holds only in-frame clones, not every one. The sample includes tens of thousands of clones, about 84% of them seen just once. The sample comprised peripheral blood. The chain combines TRBV7-3 with TRBJ2-3; TRBD2 matches 7 bases. The TCR sequence derives from a man aged 55 to 70 with acute or convalescent COVID-19. The CDR3 spells CASSLTSGTDTQYF. CDR3 DNA: TGTGCCAGCAGCTTAACTAGCGGGACAGATACGCAGTATTTT.